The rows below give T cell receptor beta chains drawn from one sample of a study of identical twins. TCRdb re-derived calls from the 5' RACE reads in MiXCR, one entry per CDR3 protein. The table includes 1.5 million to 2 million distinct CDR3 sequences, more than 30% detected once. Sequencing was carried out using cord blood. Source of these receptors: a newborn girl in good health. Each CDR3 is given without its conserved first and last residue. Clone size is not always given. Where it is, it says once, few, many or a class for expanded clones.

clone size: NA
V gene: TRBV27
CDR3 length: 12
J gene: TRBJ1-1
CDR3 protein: ASRVGRGNTEAF

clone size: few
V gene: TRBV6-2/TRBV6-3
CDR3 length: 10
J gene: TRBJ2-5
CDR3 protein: ASSRPVETQY

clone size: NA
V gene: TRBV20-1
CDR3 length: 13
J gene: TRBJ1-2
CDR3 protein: SAGTRAGFEYGYT

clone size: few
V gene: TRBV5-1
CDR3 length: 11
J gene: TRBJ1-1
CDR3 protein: ASSSGTVAEAF

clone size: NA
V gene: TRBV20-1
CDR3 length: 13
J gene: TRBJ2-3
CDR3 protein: SASLAGGSTDTQY

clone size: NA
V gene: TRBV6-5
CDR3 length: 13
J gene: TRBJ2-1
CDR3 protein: ASSPGPAGLGEQF

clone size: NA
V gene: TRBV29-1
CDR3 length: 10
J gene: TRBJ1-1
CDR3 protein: SVEAQNTEVF

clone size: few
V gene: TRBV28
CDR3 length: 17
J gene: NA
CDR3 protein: ASSPVGTSVGERSYEQY

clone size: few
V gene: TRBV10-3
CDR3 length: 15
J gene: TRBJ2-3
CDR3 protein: AISESMASGSTDTQY

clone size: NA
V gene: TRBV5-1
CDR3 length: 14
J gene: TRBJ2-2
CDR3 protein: ASSFRGLPNTGELF

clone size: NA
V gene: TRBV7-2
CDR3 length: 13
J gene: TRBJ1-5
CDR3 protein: ASSLVNRGNQPQH

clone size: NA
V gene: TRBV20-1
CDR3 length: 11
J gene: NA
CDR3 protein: SARTTPGNEQY

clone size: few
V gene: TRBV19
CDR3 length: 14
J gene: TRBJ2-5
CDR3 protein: ASSIVTSGSRKTQY

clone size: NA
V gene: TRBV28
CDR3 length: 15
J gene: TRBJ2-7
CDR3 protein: ASSLWRSSGRANEQY

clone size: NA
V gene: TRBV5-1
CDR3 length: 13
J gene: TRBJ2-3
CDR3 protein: ASSPGTSRPDTQY

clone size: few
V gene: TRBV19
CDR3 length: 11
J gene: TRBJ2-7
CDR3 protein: ASSRFGEYEQY

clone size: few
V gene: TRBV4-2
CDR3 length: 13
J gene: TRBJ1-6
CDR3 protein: ASSQQGYYNSPLH

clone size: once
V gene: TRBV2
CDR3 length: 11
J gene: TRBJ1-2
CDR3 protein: ASKDRGRDGYT

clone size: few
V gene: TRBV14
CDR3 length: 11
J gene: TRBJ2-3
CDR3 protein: ASARLSTDTQY

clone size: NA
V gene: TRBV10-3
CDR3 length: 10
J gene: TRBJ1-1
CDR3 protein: AIKTEGTEAF

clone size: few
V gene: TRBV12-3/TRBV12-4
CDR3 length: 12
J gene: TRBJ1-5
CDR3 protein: ASSFGERGQPQH

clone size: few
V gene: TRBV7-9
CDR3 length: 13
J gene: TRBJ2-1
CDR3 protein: ASSRSSPNYNEQF

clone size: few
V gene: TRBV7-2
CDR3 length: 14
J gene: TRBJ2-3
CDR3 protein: ASSLVPGAVGDTQY

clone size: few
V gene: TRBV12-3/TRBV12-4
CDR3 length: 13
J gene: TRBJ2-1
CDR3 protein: ASSLMGLAGVEQF

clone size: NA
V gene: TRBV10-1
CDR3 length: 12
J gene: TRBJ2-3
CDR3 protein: ASSESRLADTQY

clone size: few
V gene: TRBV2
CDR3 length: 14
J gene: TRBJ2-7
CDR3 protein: ASKGVLIPGFYEQY

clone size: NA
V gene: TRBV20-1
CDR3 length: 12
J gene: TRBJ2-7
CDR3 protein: SARTPFGSYEQY

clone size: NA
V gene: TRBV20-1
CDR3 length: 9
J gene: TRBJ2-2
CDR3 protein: SARDIQELF

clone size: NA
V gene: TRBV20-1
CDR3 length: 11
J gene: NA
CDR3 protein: SAPKGGTYEQY

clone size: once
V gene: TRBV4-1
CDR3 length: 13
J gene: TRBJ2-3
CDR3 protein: ASSLSGMGTDTQY